Listed below are T cell receptor beta chains from one sample, sequenced in a study of blood T cell repertoires in COVID-19. Sequencing used immunoSEQ multiplex PCR; TCRdb keeps in-frame clones, though not all of them. The sample includes some 300,000 clones, around 87% seen only once; the top ten take approximately 4.3%. The sample consisted of PBMCs or T cells enriched from blood (not recorded which). The receptors here all came from a woman between 18 and 30 years old with acute COVID-19. Each CDR3 is given with its conserved first and last residue. D genes are given only for firm matches. Clone sizes are given selectively: once, few, many, or a class where the clone is expanded.

CDR3nt,CDR3aa,d_gene,abundance,j_gene,v_gene
TGTGCCAGCAGATCCCAGGCAGGGGGCCCATGGGGCACTGAAGCTTTCTTT,CASRSQAGGPWGTEAFF,TRBD1,.,TRBJ1-1,TRBV28
TGTGCCAGCAGCTTAGCGGGCAGGGGCTACCCTATGAACACTGAAGCTTTCTTT,CASSLAGRGYPMNTEAFF,.,few,TRBJ1-1,TRBV11-3
TGTGCCAGCAGCTTCGCTTTAGCGGGAGCCGGCCCCAATGAGCAGTTCTTC,CASSFALAGAGPNEQFF,TRBD2,once,TRBJ2-1,TRBV11-2
TGTGCCAGCAGCTGCCCGAGTTTAGCGGGAGGGCTCAATGAGCAGTTCTTC,CASSCPSLAGGLNEQFF,TRBD2,.,TRBJ2-1,TRBV14
TGTGCCAGCAGCCCCTCCCTTGACAGCTATAATTCACCCCTCCACTTT,CASSPSLDSYNSPLHF,.,.,TRBJ1-6,TRBV13
TGTGCCACCAGTGCATCGGGGGCAGATACGCAGTATTTT,CATSASGADTQYF,.,.,TRBJ2-3,TRBV24-1
TGTGCCAGCAGTTGGGGGACTAGCGGGAGGGCGGACGAGCAGTACTTC,CASSWGTSGRADEQYF,TRBD2,.,TRBJ2-7,TRBV6-5
TGTGCCAGCAGCCCAACGTGGGGCGGGAGTGTGGTCAATGAGCAGTTCTTC,CASSPTWGGSVVNEQFF,TRBD2,.,TRBJ2-1,TRBV11-2
TGTGCCAGCAGCCCCACCGGCGGGAGGGCCATCGATGAGCAGTTCTTC,CASSPTGGRAIDEQFF,TRBD2,once,TRBJ2-1,TRBV11-3
TGTGCCAGCAGGAGGATCGCCTACAATGAGCAGTTCTTC,CASRRIAYNEQFF,.,.,TRBJ2-1,TRBV12-3/TRBV12-4
TGTGCCAGCAGCGTAGGGGGAGGAATGGGCACTGAAGCTTTCTTT,CASSVGGGMGTEAFF,.,.,TRBJ1-1,TRBV9
TGTGCCAGCAGTGATCCGGGGAGAGGGTCCCAGCATTTT,CASSDPGRGSQHF,.,.,TRBJ1-5,TRBV28
TGTGCCAGCAGTTTAGGGACGTCGAGGGTCGCCTTC,CASSLGTSRVAF,.,.,TRBJ1-2,TRBV12-3/TRBV12-4
TGTGCCAGCAGTTTAAAGGACAGGTTTAATGAAAAACTGTTTTTT,CASSLKDRFNEKLFF,TRBD1,.,TRBJ1-4,TRBV27
TGTGCCAGCAGGCCAGGACTAACCGGGGAGCTGTTTTTT,CASRPGLTGELFF,.,.,TRBJ2-2,TRBV12-3/TRBV12-4
TGTGCCAGCAGTTTTTTCGGACAGGCTACTGGAAACACCATATATTTT,CASSFFGQATGNTIYF,TRBD1,.,TRBJ1-3,TRBV28
TGTGCCAGCAGCAAAGTTCATCAGGTCAGGGTTGGAGAAAAACTGTTTTTT,CASSKVHQVRVGEKLFF,.,.,TRBJ1-4,TRBV21-1
TGTGCCAGCACCTATCTCTCTCGGGAGGGCGGGGAGCTGTTTTTT,CASTYLSREGGELFF,TRBD2,.,TRBJ2-2,TRBV5-6
TGCGCCAGCAGTCGAAGCGGGTCCTACAATGAGCAGTTCTTC,CASSRSGSYNEQFF,.,once,TRBJ2-1,TRBV10-1
TGTGCCAGCAGCTTAGTCGGTCAGGGGACTATGAATGAGCAGTTCTTC,CASSLVGQGTMNEQFF,.,.,TRBJ2-1,TRBV7-2
TGTGCCAGTTCAGGGGGGAGGGCTAGCGGGAACCAGGAGCAGTACTTC,CASSGGRASGNQEQYF,TRBD2,.,TRBJ2-7,TRBV9
TGTGCCAGCAGCACAGACCCCTACGAGCAGTACTTC,CASSTDPYEQYF,.,.,TRBJ2-7,TRBV11-2
TGCGCCAGCAGCCAAGAATTACGAGCGGGAGACCTCCGAAACATTCAGTACTTC,CASSQELRAGDLRNIQYF,TRBD2,once,TRBJ2-4,TRBV4-1
TGTGCCAGCTCACCCTGGGGAGAGCCAAACACTGAAGCTTTCTTT,CASSPWGEPNTEAFF,.,.,TRBJ1-1,TRBV18
TGTGCCAGCAGTTACTCGCCGCTAAATTCACCCCTCCACTTT,CASSYSPLNSPLHF,.,.,TRBJ1-6,TRBV6-5
TGTGCCTGGAGTGTACTAGCGGGAGGGGGGTACGAGCAGTACTTC,CAWSVLAGGGYEQYF,TRBD2,.,TRBJ2-7,TRBV30
TGTGCCAGCATCCGGTCTGGGCTCCGCCGAGAATACGAGCAGTACTTC,CASIRSGLRREYEQYF,.,.,TRBJ2-7,TRBV6-4
TGCGCCAGCAGTGTTGCCCAGGGGAGGGCCGGGGAGCTGTTTTTT,CASSVAQGRAGELFF,.,.,TRBJ2-2,TRBV10-1
TGTGCCAGCGGCCCTAGAGAAAAACTGTTTTTT,CASGPREKLFF,.,.,TRBJ1-4,TRBV27
TGTGCCAGCAGCTCAGGGGGCTACGAGCAGTACTTC,CASSSGGYEQYF,TRBD1,once,TRBJ2-7,TRBV5-5
TGCAGCGTGACCAGGGGGCCCAATCAGCCCCAGCATTTT,CSVTRGPNQPQHF,TRBD1,once,TRBJ1-5,TRBV29-1
TGTGCCAGCAGATTAGAGGAGGAGACCCAGTACTTC,CASRLEEETQYF,.,.,TRBJ2-5,TRBV5-4
TGTGCCAGCAGCTTAGCGCGGGGAAGCACAGATACGCAGTATTTT,CASSLARGSTDTQYF,.,.,TRBJ2-3,TRBV7-9
TGTGCCAGCAGTGAAGGATCCGGACTGAACTACAATGAGCAGTTCTTC,CASSEGSGLNYNEQFF,.,.,TRBJ2-1,TRBV2
TGCGCCAGCAGCTTGGCCGGGACAGGGGGCTACGAGCAGTACTTC,CASSLAGTGGYEQYF,TRBD1,.,TRBJ2-7,TRBV5-1
TGTGCCAGTGGAGGGGACAATGAGCAGTTCTTC,CASGGDNEQFF,.,.,TRBJ2-1,TRBV7-8
TGTGCCAGCAGTTCCGGGAACCCCCACGAGCAGTACTTC,CASSSGNPHEQYF,.,.,TRBJ2-7,TRBV12-3/TRBV12-4
TGTGCCAGCAGCCCATTCAGGACAGGGAGGAATGAAAAACTGTTTTTT,CASSPFRTGRNEKLFF,TRBD1,.,TRBJ1-4,TRBV7-9
TGTGCCAGTAGTATTAACTCCGGAGCGGGACAGCCCCAGCATTTT,CASSINSGAGQPQHF,.,.,TRBJ1-5,TRBV19
TGTGCCACCAGTGACTCAGAAGGACAGGACCCTCTCGGGAACGAGCAGTACTTC,CATSDSEGQDPLGNEQYF,TRBD1,.,TRBJ2-7,TRBV24-1
TGTGCCAGCTCACCCCAGACAGCGACTCAAGACATTCAGTACTTC,CASSPQTATQDIQYF,.,once,TRBJ2-4,TRBV18
TGCGCCAGCAGCTTGGGCGGACAAGCTAACTATGGCTACACCTTC,CASSLGGQANYGYTF,.,.,TRBJ1-2,TRBV5-1
TGTGCCAGCAGTGGTGGACAGACACTTAATTCACCCCTCCACTTT,CASSGGQTLNSPLHF,.,once,TRBJ1-6,TRBV25-1
TGTGCCAGCAGCTTAGAGGGGGTTAACTATGGCTACACCTTC,CASSLEGVNYGYTF,.,.,TRBJ1-2,TRBV7-2
TGTGCCAGCAGTTCCCCCGGGACAGCCGGAGAGACCCAGTACTTC,CASSSPGTAGETQYF,TRBD1,.,TRBJ2-5,TRBV27
TGTGCCAGCAGCCAAGACAGGGGTGAAACTGAAGCTTTCTTT,CASSQDRGETEAFF,.,.,TRBJ1-1,TRBV14
TGCAGCGTTGTCGGGGTATTAATGGATACGCAGTATTTT,CSVVGVLMDTQYF,.,.,TRBJ2-3,TRBV29-1
TGTGCCAGCAGCTTCTCTCCAGGGGGAGAAGCTTTCTTT,CASSFSPGGEAFF,TRBD1,.,TRBJ1-1,TRBV7-3
TGCGCCAGCAGCTTGGGACTTGGAAGGCCCCAGCATTTT,CASSLGLGRPQHF,.,.,TRBJ1-5,TRBV5-1
TGTGCCACCAGTGATTATCCGGGGGCGGGAGAGGACAATGAGCAGTTCTTC,CATSDYPGAGEDNEQFF,.,.,TRBJ2-1,TRBV24-1
TGTGCCAGCAGCCAAGGAGGGGGTACTGAAGCTTTCTTT,CASSQGGGTEAFF,.,.,TRBJ1-1,TRBV3-1/TRBV3-2
TGTGCCAGCAGCTCCACCGTTGGGGGGGACCCCTCCTACAATGAGCAGTTCTTC,CASSSTVGGDPSYNEQFF,TRBD2,.,TRBJ2-1,TRBV7-9
TGCAGCGCCGAGGCCTACAGGGCGAACACTGAAGCTTTCTTT,CSAEAYRANTEAFF,.,.,TRBJ1-1,TRBV29-1
TGTGCCAGCAGATCCAGGGGGCGGACTGAAGCTTTCTTT,CASRSRGRTEAFF,TRBD1,.,TRBJ1-1,TRBV7-6
TGTGCCAGCAGCTTAGGCAGGGGAGGGTCACCCCTCCACTTT,CASSLGRGGSPLHF,.,once,TRBJ1-6,TRBV7-3
TGTGCCACCAGCAGAGCACAGGGACCCACTGAAGCTTTCTTT,CATSRAQGPTEAFF,.,.,TRBJ1-1,TRBV15
TGTGCCAGCAGCCAAATGGCAGGGGGATCGTACGAGCAGTACTTC,CASSQMAGGSYEQYF,TRBD1,.,TRBJ2-7,TRBV3-1/TRBV3-2
TGTGCTAGTGGTTTGGTACTAGCGGGGGCGAACACCGGGGAGCTGTTTTTT,CASGLVLAGANTGELFF,TRBD2,.,TRBJ2-2,TRBV12-5
TGCGCCAGCAGCTTGGGACAGGCCCCCTACAATGAGCAGTTCTTC,CASSLGQAPYNEQFF,.,.,TRBJ2-1,TRBV5-1
TGTGCCAGCAGTGAATTCCCGGGGTCGAAAAACACCATATATTTT,CASSEFPGSKNTIYF,.,.,TRBJ1-3,TRBV2